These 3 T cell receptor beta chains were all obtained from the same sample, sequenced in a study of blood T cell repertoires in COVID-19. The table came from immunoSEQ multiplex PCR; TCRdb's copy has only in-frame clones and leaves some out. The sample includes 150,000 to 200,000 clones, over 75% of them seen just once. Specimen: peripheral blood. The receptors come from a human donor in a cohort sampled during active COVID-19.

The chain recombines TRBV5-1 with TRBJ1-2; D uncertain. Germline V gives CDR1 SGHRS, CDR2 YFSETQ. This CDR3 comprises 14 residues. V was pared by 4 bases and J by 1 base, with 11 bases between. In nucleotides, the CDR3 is TGCGCCAGCAGCCCCATGAGCCTTAACTATGGCTACACCTTC. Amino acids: CASSPMSLNYGYTF.

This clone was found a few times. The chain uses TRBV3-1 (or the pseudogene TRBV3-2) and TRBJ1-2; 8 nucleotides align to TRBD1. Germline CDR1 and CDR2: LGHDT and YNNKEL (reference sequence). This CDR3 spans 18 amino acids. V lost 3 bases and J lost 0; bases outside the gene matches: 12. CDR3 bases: TGTGCCAGCAGCCAGGGGGAGTGGACAGGGTGGACTAACTATGGCTACACCTTC. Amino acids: CASSQGEWTGWTNYGYTF.

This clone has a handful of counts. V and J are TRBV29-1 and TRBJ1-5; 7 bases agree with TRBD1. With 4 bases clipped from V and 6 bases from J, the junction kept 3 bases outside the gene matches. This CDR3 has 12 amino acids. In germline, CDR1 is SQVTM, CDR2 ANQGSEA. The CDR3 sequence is CSVGNRGQPQHF. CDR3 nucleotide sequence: TGCAGCGTTGGCAACAGGGGTCAGCCCCAGCATTTT.